Each of the 23 T cell receptor beta chains below was sequenced from the same sample in a study of blood T cell repertoires in COVID-19. Assay: immunoSEQ multiplex PCR; the TCRdb copy retains only in-frame clones and omits some. The top ten hold roughly 4.5% of the sample, which has roughly 150,000 clones, about nine tenths seen once. Sequencing was done on a sample of peripheral blood. The receptors were sampled from a man between 18 and 29 years old with COVID-19, enrolled during active disease.

The J gene is TRBJ2-2, the V gene TRBV23-1; 10 bases are shared with TRBD1. TRBV23-1 is classed as an ORF, of uncertain function. V lost 11 bases to trimming and J lost 3 bases; unmatched junction nucleotides: 6. CDR3 length equals 14 residues. CDR3 residues: CAFRQGAHTGELFF. CDR3 DNA: TGCGCCTTCAGACAGGGGGCGCACACCGGGGAGCTGTTTTTT.

This clone was picked up one time. J is TRBJ2-7 and V is TRBV6-5; TRBD2 matches 10 bases. V trimming: 4 bases; J trimming: 3 bases; junction bases outside the gene matches: 6. This CDR3 is 15 amino acids long. Germline values: CDR1 MNHEY, CDR2 SVGAGI. The CDR3 protein is CASSSLAGVNYEQYF. CDR3 nucleotides: TGTGCCAGCAGTTCTCTAGCGGGAGTGAACTACGAGCAGTACTTC.

The chain recombines TRBV18 with TRBJ2-7; 8 positions agree with TRBD1. CDR3 length: 14 residues. Germline lookup yields CDR1 KGHSH and CDR2 LQKENI. The trim removed 4 bases at V and 3 bases at J, leaving 5 bases unmatched. DNA for the CDR3: TGTGCCAGCTCACAGGCCGGGACAGGCTACGAGCAGTACTTC. This encodes CASSQAGTGYEQYF.

The V gene is TRBV2, the J gene TRBJ1-3; D gene uncertain. Trimming took off 4 bases at V and 0 bases at J, with 10 bases between the two ends. CDR1 is SNHLY, CDR2 FYNNEI, per germline. CDR3 length: 15 residues. CDR3 loop: CASSVSRASGNTIYF. The CDR3 nucleotides are TGTGCCAGCAGTGTGTCCCGAGCCTCTGGAAACACCATATATTTT. The variable domain in full, with the rest retrieved from reference TRBV2 and TRBJ1-3, is EPEVTQTPSHQVTQMGQEVILRCVPISNHLYFYWYRQILGQKVEFLVSFYNNEISEKSEIFDDQFSVERPDGSNFTLKIRSTKLEDSAMYFCASSVSRASGNTIYFGEGSWLTVV.

The CDR3 spells CASSLGGQGIAFF. CDR3 DNA: TGTGCCAGCAGTTTGGGGGGACAGGGGATCGCTTTCTTT. This rearrangement joins TRBV28 to TRBJ1-1, with TRBD1 identical over 10 bases. Trimming took 3 bases from V and 11 from J; bases not matched to a gene: 6. This CDR3 spans 13 amino acids. Per germline, CDR1 MDHEN and CDR2 SYDVKM.

CDR3: CATRPPGASTDTQYF. The CDR3 DNA sequence: TGTGCCACCCGCCCCCCGGGAGCGAGCACAGATACGCAGTATTTT. The chain joins TRBV6-4 to TRBJ2-3; the D gene is possibly TRBD2 (6 bases). The germline CDR1 and CDR2 sequences are MRHNA and SNTAGT. V was pared by 10 bases and J by 0 bases, with 17 bases between. The CDR3 is 15 amino acids.

V gene TRBV27 combines with J gene TRBJ2-5; TRBD1 matches at 12 bases. This CDR3 has 15 residues. Germline V CDR1 and CDR2: MNHEY, SMNVEV (reference sequence). V lost 3 bases and J lost 6; bases outside the gene matches: 5. In DNA, the CDR3 is TGTGCCAGCAGTTTTGGGACAGGGGGCAAAAAGACCCAGTACTTC. Its translation: CASSFGTGGKKTQYF.

The chain is built from TRBV28 and TRBJ2-7, with a tentative D call TRBD2 (7 bases). CDR1 and CDR2 from the germline V gene are MDHEN and SYDVKM. V was clipped by 6 bases and J by 3 bases, with 12 bases between them. CDR3 length: 13 residues. DNA for the CDR3: TGTGCCAGCAGCCAAGGGGGGGGCTACGAGCAGTACTTC. Residues: CASSQGGGYEQYF.

V is TRBV4-2 and J is TRBJ2-7; 12 bases fit TRBD2. CDR3 size: 18 residues. Germline CDR1 reads LGHNA; CDR2 reads YNFKEQ. After removal of 0 bases from V and 1 base from J, the junction contained 7 bases not matched to a gene. CDR3 DNA: TGTGCCAGCAGCCAAGAATTTGGGACTAGCGGGTTATCCTACGAGCAGTACTTC. Residues: CASSQEFGTSGLSYEQYF.

The J gene is TRBJ2-5, the V gene TRBV11-2; 10 positions agree with TRBD2. Germline V CDR1 and CDR2: SGHAT, FQNNGV. The V segment lost 5 bases and the J segment 4 bases; nucleotides outside the gene matches: 7. The length of the CDR3 is 15 residues. This CDR3 reads CASSPRLAGVETQYF. CDR3 sequence (DNA): TGTGCCAGCAGCCCCCGACTAGCGGGCGTAGAGACCCAGTACTTC.

This chain links TRBV9 with TRBJ2-7, with a tentative D call TRBD1 (6 bases). CDR1 is SGDLS and CDR2 is YYNGEE in the germline V gene. Deletions cut 4 bases from V and 1 base from J, with 15 bases between. The CDR3 covers 15 residues. CDR3 sequence (DNA): TGTGCCAGCAGCAGTCTCCCGGACAGTTCCTACGAGCAGTACTTC. Protein sequence: CASSSLPDSSYEQYF.

The chain uses TRBV9 and TRBJ2-2, with no clear D. Per germline, CDR1 SGDLS and CDR2 YYNGEE. The CDR3 runs 13 residues. Trimming cost V 6 bases and J 1 base, with 7 bases left between them. The CDR3, as DNA: TGTGCCAGCATACAAGAGAACACCGGGGAGCTGTTTTTT. This translates into CASIQENTGELFF.

The rearrangement links TRBV28 to TRBJ1-2, with D possibly TRBD1 on 6 matching bases. Germline CDR1 is MDHEN and CDR2 is SYDVKM. The length of the CDR3 is 14 residues. V lost 5 bases and J 4 bases, leaving 14 bases between the germline ends. The CDR3 DNA reads TGTGCCAGCAGTACCCCGGACAGCAGCTATGGCTACACCTTC. It translates to CASSTPDSSYGYTF.

The chain carries TRBV11-3 and TRBJ2-1, with 9 bases fitting TRBD2. The CDR3 is made up of 15 amino acids. CDR1 is SGHNT, CDR2 YENEEA, per germline. J lost 9 bases, V lost 5 bases, and 11 bases had no gene match. CDR3: CASSPSSGSIVEQFF. CDR3 bases: TGTGCCAGCAGCCCTAGTAGCGGGAGTATAGTTGAGCAGTTCTTC.

This clone was detected only once. This rearrangement joins TRBV3-1 (or the pseudogene TRBV3-2) to TRBJ2-1; TRBD2 matches 9 bases. The CDR3 runs to 17 residues. Germline CDR1 is LGHDT and CDR2 is YNNKEL (reference sequence). The ends lost 2 bases at V and 4 bases at J; junction bases unmatched: 9. The CDR3 sequence is CASSQLGGGREYNEQFF. CDR3 in DNA: TGTGCCAGCAGCCAATTGGGAGGCGGGAGGGAATACAATGAGCAGTTCTTC.

This chain uses TRBV25-1 with TRBJ2-7; possible D gene TRBD2, 5 bases. The germline V and J ends were trimmed by 6 bases and 1 base, with 7 bases remaining between them. The CDR3 has 12 amino acids. Germline values: CDR1 MGHDK, CDR2 SYGVNS. CDR3: CASRERSYEQYF. CDR3 nucleotide sequence: TGTGCCAGCAGAGAGCGGTCCTACGAGCAGTACTTC.

The chain employs TRBV30 and TRBJ1-5; tentative D call: TRBD1 (6 bases). V was cut by 2 bases and J by 6 bases, with 20 bases left in between. Germline-derived CDR1 and CDR2 are GTSNPN and SVGIG (reference sequence). The CDR3 is 16 residues long. CDR3 in DNA: TGTGCCTGGAGTCCCCAGAGGCACAGGGTGGCTCAGCCCCAGCATTTT. It encodes CAWSPQRHRVAQPQHF.

V usage is TRBV7-9 and J usage is TRBJ1-1, with 7 bases that match TRBD1. This CDR3 has 18 amino acids. Per germline, CDR1 SEHNR and CDR2 FQNEAQ (reference sequence). J was trimmed by 8 bases and V by 5 bases; bases with no gene match: 23. CDR3 region: CASSPDGLSRQGGKEAFF. DNA for the CDR3: TGTGCCAGCAGCCCCGACGGGTTGTCCCGCCAGGGGGGTAAAGAAGCTTTCTTT.

A few counts support this clone. The rearrangement uses TRBV28 and TRBJ1-6, with no clear D. V lost 4 bases to trimming and J lost 7 bases, with 2 bases between them. In germline, CDR1 is MDHEN, CDR2 SYDVKM. The CDR3 has 11 residues. For the CDR3, the DNA is TGTGCCAGCAGTTCAAATTCACCCCTCCACTTT. As protein: CASSSNSPLHF. The entire variable domain, with the rest obtained from reference TRBV28 and TRBJ1-6, is as follows: DVKVTQSSRYLVKRTGEKVFLECVQDMDHENMFWYRQDPGLGLRLIYFSYDVKMKEKGDIPEGYSVSREKKERFSLILESASTNQTSMYLCASSSNSPLHFGNGTRLTVT.

J is TRBJ2-1 and V is TRBV13, with D perhaps matching TRBD2 (5 bases). Between the trimmed V and J ends, which lost 5 bases and 0 bases, there was a span of 17 bases. The germline gives CDR1 PRHDT, CDR2 FYEKMQ (reference sequence). The CDR3 covers 17 residues. CDR3 DNA: TGTGCCAGCAGCCAGAGACTATCCCCGAGCTCCTACAATGAGCAGTTCTTC. Translation gives CASSQRLSPSSYNEQFF.

Only one count was recorded for this clone. The rearrangement uses TRBV28 and TRBJ2-2; 9 bases align to TRBD2. Germline loops: CDR1 MDHEN, CDR2 SYDVKM. Trimming took 0 bases from V and 1 from J; bases not matched to a gene: 9. CDR3 size: 19 residues. CDR3 protein: CASSLWGSGSELNTGELFF. Here the CDR3 DNA reads TGTGCCAGCAGTTTATGGGGTAGCGGGAGTGAATTGAACACCGGGGAGCTGTTTTTT.

Points on this clone: Germline and junction disagree at one end, which may indicate a read error. The chain is built from TRBV9 and TRBJ1-4; 7 nucleotides align to TRBD1. CDR3 length: 14 residues. CDR1 and CDR2 (germline): SGDLS, YYNGEE. The CDR3 is CASSVGTVNEKLLF. CDR3 nucleotides: TGTGCCAGCAGCGTCGGGACAGTTAATGAAAAACTGCTTTTT.

The chain employs TRBV7-9 and TRBJ2-5, with TRBD2 as a possible D gene (6 bases). The CDR3 spans 13 residues. With 7 bases removed from V and 5 bases from J, the gap between germline ends came to 14 bases. Germline-derived CDR1 and CDR2 are SEHNR and FQNEAQ (reference sequence). CDR3 amino acids: CASIQAGSETQYF. CDR3 in DNA: TGTGCCAGCATCCAAGCGGGCTCGGAGACCCAGTACTTC.